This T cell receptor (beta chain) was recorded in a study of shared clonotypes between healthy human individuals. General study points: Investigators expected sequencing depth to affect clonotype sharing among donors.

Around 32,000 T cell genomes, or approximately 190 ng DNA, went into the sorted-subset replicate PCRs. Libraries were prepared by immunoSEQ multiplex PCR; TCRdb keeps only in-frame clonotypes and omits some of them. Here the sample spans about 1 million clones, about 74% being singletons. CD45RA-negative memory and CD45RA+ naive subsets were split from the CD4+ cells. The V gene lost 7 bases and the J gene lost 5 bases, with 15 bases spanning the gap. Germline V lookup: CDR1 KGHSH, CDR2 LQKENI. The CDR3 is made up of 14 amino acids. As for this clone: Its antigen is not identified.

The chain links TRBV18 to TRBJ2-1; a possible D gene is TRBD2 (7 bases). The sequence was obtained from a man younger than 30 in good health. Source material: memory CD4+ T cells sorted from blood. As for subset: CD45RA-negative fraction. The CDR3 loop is CASYRGARDNEQFF. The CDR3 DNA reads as TGTGCCAGCTATCGGGGGGCGCGGGACAATGAGCAGTTCTTC.